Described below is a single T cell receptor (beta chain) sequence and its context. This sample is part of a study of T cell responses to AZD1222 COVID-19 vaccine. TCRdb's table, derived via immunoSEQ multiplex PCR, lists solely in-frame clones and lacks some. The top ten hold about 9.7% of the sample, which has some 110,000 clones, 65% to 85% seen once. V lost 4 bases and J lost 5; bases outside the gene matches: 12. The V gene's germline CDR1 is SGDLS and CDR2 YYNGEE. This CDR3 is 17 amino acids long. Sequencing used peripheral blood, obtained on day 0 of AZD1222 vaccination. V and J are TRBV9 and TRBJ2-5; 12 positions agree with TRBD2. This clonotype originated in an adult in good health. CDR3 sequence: CASSPGASGGAWETQYF. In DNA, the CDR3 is TGTGCCAGCAGCCCAGGAGCTAGCGGGGGGGCATGGGAGACCCAGTACTTC.